Sequencing of this TCR beta chain was carried out in a study of blood T cell repertoires in COVID-19. Assay: immunoSEQ multiplex PCR; the TCRdb copy retains only in-frame clones and omits some. The sample lists a few hundred thousand clones; 75% to 90% were seen once. CDR1 LNHNV and CDR2 YYDKDF come from the germline V gene (reference sequence). There are 14 residues in the CDR3. V trimming: 3 bases; J trimming: 4 bases; junction bases outside the gene matches: 3. This clonotype originated in a man younger than 45 who had recovered from COVID-19. The rearrangement links TRBV15 to TRBJ1-1; 9 bases fit TRBD1. The source material was PBMCs or T cells enriched from blood (not recorded which). CDR3 in amino acids: CATSSGTGLTEAFF. The CDR3, as DNA: TGTGCCACCAGCAGCGGGACAGGGCTCACTGAAGCTTTCTTT. Drawing the rest from reference TRBV15 and TRBJ1-1, the complete variable domain is DAMVIQNPRYQVTQFGKPVTLSCSQTLNHNVMYWYQQKSSQAPKLLFHYYDKDFNNEADTPDNFQSRRPNTSFCFLDIRSPGLGDTAMYLCATSSGTGLTEAFFGQGTRLTVV.